Shown below are 22 T cell receptor beta chains from a single sample sequenced in a study of T cells expressing NK-cell markers. TCRdb reworked the 5' RACE reads into one entry per CDR3 protein, no DNA. Recorded here are under 200,000 distinct CDR3 sequences; the top ten clones represent less than 20%. Sequencing input: blood T cells: a sorted CD56 or NKG2C T cell subset, CD4+ or CD8+ T cells, or bulk PBMC T cells (not recorded which). The receptor set was obtained from a woman between 18 and 75 years old in good health.

The rearrangement uses TRBV29-1 and TRBJ2-3; without DNA, the TCRdb call of TRBD2 cannot be checked. Germline V CDR1 and CDR2: SQVTM, ANQGSEA. CDR3 length equals 14 residues. The CDR3 sequence: CSSSGTSYTDTQYF.

V gene TRBV15 combines with J gene TRBJ2-3; TCRdb's D call, TRBD1, is unchecked because there is no DNA. Germline CDR1 LNHNV, CDR2 YYDKDF (reference sequence). The CDR3 totals 16 residues. The CDR3: CATSRDRRGKTDTQYF.

The J gene is TRBJ2-3, the V gene TRBV20-1; the TRBD1 assignment by TCRdb is unverifiable without DNA. Germline V gene sequence: CDR1 DFQATT, CDR2 SNEGSKA (reference sequence). The CDR3 sequence is 14 residues long. This CDR3 is CSAPDSTSTDTQYF.

The CDR3 protein is CASSPIDSQETQYF. This sequence joins TRBV12-3 or TRBV12-4 and TRBJ2-5; TCRdb calls TRBD1, which cannot be checked without DNA. CDR3 length: 14 amino acids.

This chain links TRBV3-1 with TRBJ1-1; TCRdb reports TRBD1, a call that lacks DNA to check it against. CDR1 is LGHDT, CDR2 YNNKEL, per germline (reference sequence). The CDR3 covers 15 residues. This CDR3 reads CASSQDAGGQGRAFF.

The chain employs TRBV28 and TRBJ2-7. Germline V lookup: CDR1 MDHEN, CDR2 SYDVKM. The CDR3 consists of 14 residues. The CDR3 is CASSPKGRSYEQYF.

The J gene is TRBJ2-7, the V gene TRBV7-9; absent DNA, TCRdb's TRBD2 call cannot be checked. This CDR3 has 14 residues. The germline V gene encodes CDR1 SEHNR and CDR2 FQNEAQ (reference sequence). The CDR3 loop reads CASSPRGITYEQYF.

This rearrangement joins TRBV12-3 or TRBV12-4 to TRBJ1-1. CDR3 length equals 12 residues. The CDR3 sequence: CASSLTADEAFF.

The J gene is TRBJ2-1, the V gene TRBV7-2; TCRdb returns TRBD2, unconfirmable since there is no DNA. Germline CDR1 SGHTA, CDR2 FQGNSA. The CDR3 is 14 residues long. CDR3 loop: CASSLILAYNEQFF.

This chain joins TRBV4-1 and TRBJ2-5; TCRdb returns TRBD1, unconfirmable since there is no DNA. Germline CDR1 reads MGHRA; CDR2 reads YSYEKL. This CDR3 is built from 15 residues. CDR3 loop: CASSQAGDRKETQYF.

J is TRBJ1-1 and V is TRBV29-1; TCRdb selects TRBD1, and the lack of DNA leaves this call unchecked. The CDR3 runs 12 residues. Germline V lookup: CDR1 SQVTM, CDR2 ANQGSEA. The CDR3: CSAPWGPGEAFF.

The J gene is TRBJ2-6, the V gene TRBV4-2. This CDR3 has 17 residues. The germline CDR1 and CDR2 sequences are LGHNA and YNFKEQ. The CDR3 sequence: CASSQDKTRSGANVLTF.

This chain uses TRBV5-1 with TRBJ2-7. Germline V gives CDR1 SGHRS, CDR2 YFSETQ. The CDR3 runs to 13 residues. The CDR3 is CASSLGRRYEQYF.

The gene calls are TRBV29-1 and TRBJ2-1; TCRdb's assignment of TRBD2 cannot be checked, as there is no DNA. The CDR3 contains 14 residues. The V gene's germline CDR1 is SQVTM and CDR2 ANQGSEA. The CDR3 region is CSVNFQRENFEQFF.

V gene TRBV20-1 combines with J gene TRBJ2-3; TCRdb's D gene call, TRBD2, goes unchecked for lack of DNA. CDR1 and CDR2 from the germline V gene are DFQATT and SNEGSKA (reference sequence). CDR3 length: 16 residues. The CDR3 loop reads CSARSPSGPSTDTQYF.

This chain joins TRBV28 and TRBJ1-5; TCRdb indicates TRBD1, and absent DNA this call remains unverified. The CDR3 sequence is 14 residues long. Germline CDR1 MDHEN, CDR2 SYDVKM. CDR3 in amino acids: CASRTGVGDQPQHF.

The chain uses TRBV2 and TRBJ2-7. The CDR3 is 14 residues long. CDR1 and CDR2 from the germline V gene are SNHLY and FYNNEI. CDR3 sequence reads: CASSVGGVAYEQYF.

V gene TRBV3-1 combines with J gene TRBJ2-5; TCRdb's D call of TRBD2 is untestable without DNA. Per germline, CDR1 LGHDT and CDR2 YNNKEL (reference sequence). This CDR3 has 18 amino acids. CDR3: CASSPTPLAGGPGETQYF.

The rearrangement joins TRBV19 to TRBJ2-5; no DNA is available, so the TRBD1 call from TCRdb remains unchecked. Germline CDR1 LNHDA, CDR2 SQIVND (reference sequence). This CDR3 has 15 amino acids. The chain's CDR3 is CASSDWTATGETQYF. The complete variable domain, with remaining parts taken from reference TRBV19 and TRBJ2-5, reads DGGITQSPKYLFRKEGQNVTLSCEQNLNHDAMYWYRQDPGQGLRLIYYSQIVNDFQKGDIAEGYSVSREKKESFPLTVTSAQKNPTAFYLCASSDWTATGETQYFGPGTRLLVL.

V is TRBV20-1 and J is TRBJ2-7; TCRdb indicates TRBD1, and absent DNA this call remains unverified. The CDR3 loop spans 17 amino acids. The germline V gene has CDR1 DFQATT and CDR2 SNEGSKA (reference sequence). The CDR3 protein is CSARFGPGGRRSYEQYF.

The CDR3 region is CSARDPRSGPTDTQYF. The V call is TRBV20-1, the J call TRBJ2-3; TCRdb calls TRBD2, which cannot be checked without DNA. CDR3 length: 16 residues. Germline loops: CDR1 DFQATT, CDR2 SNEGSKA (reference sequence).

The rearrangement joins TRBV6-5 to TRBJ2-5; with no DNA, the TCRdb D assignment of TRBD1 cannot be verified. Germline loops: CDR1 MNHEY, CDR2 SVGAGI. This CDR3 contains 15 residues. The CDR3 here is CASSYSTGLGETQYF.